These 17 T cell receptor beta chains originate from one sample sequenced in a study of metastatic and nonmetastatic thyroid tumors. All patients were untreated before thyroid surgery. TCRdb re-processed the PCR reads through MiXCR. The data show 2,000 or so clones, over 9.5% seen once. The sample taken for sequencing was tumor tissue. Every receptor here comes from a female donor with papillary thyroid cancer or a benign thyroid nodule (not recorded which). Some clones in this sample may be carry-over from other donors' samples.

This clone appeared a few times. One base away lies a much larger clone, so this may be a sequencing read error. The chain carries TRBV29-1 and TRBJ2-1; TRBD1 matches at 9 bases. Germline lookup yields CDR1 SQVTM and CDR2 ANQGSEA. Trimming removed 7 bases from V and 9 bases from J; junction bases left unmatched: 10. The CDR3 has 13 residues. In nucleotides, the CDR3 is TGCAGCGCTGCCAAAGGGACAGGGCTTGAGCAGTTCTTC. Its protein product is CSAAKGTGLEQFF.

This clone qualifies as medium-sized (0.01 to 0.1%). A clone one base away is much larger, so this may be a read error. The V and J genes are TRBV6-5 and TRBJ1-2, with D possibly being TRBD1 (5 bases). The CDR3 spans 15 residues. The V end lost 3 bases, the J end lost 6 bases, and 17 bases lay between the germline ends. Germline assignment: CDR1 MNHEY and CDR2 SVGAGI. The CDR3 sequence: CASSYTGAIGHGYTF. As DNA, the CDR3 is TGTGCCAGCAGTTATACAGGCGCCATAGGCCATGGCTACACCTTC.

This clone was seen repeatedly, ten times or more. The rearrangement links TRBV4-2 to TRBJ1-5; D is undetermined. Between the trimmed V and J ends, which lost 1 base and 3 bases, there was a span of 7 bases. Germline CDR1 is LGHNA and CDR2 is YNFKEQ. The CDR3 has 14 residues. CDR3 region: CASSQVGNNQPQHF. The CDR3 region has the DNA TGTGCCAGCAGCCAAGTCGGCAACAATCAGCCCCAGCATTTT.

The V call is TRBV6-2 or TRBV6-3, the J call TRBJ2-1; D is perhaps TRBD1 or TRBD2 (5 bases each). Germline CDR1 MNHEY, CDR2 SVGEGT. The germline V and J ends were trimmed by 4 bases and 4 bases, with 17 bases remaining between them. CDR3 length equals 16 residues. The CDR3 DNA is TGTGCCAGCAGTTCCCTCCGGTTGGGGGTTTACAATGAGCAGTTCTTC. Translating gives CASSSLRLGVYNEQFF.

In this sample, this clone is medium-sized. The chain carries TRBV20-1 and TRBJ2-3, with 7 bases lining up with TRBD2. The CDR3 sequence is 15 residues long. V dropped 3 bases and J dropped 4; count of bases not matched to a gene: 10. Germline loops: CDR1 DFQATT, CDR2 SNEGSKA (reference sequence). The CDR3 protein is CSARSGEGLSDTQYF. The CDR3 coding sequence is TGCAGTGCTAGGAGCGGGGAGGGTTTATCAGATACGCAGTATTTT.

This clone was picked up many times. The chain joins TRBV9 to TRBJ2-1; no clear D. This CDR3 has 13 amino acids. V was clipped by 3 bases and J by 14 bases, with 18 bases between them. Germline-derived CDR1 and CDR2 are SGDLS and YYNGEE. This chain's CDR3 is CASSAGPGVAEFF. DNA for the CDR3: TGTGCCAGCAGCGCCGGCCCGGGCGTCGCGGAGTTCTTC. The full variable domain, its missing parts supplied by reference TRBV9 and TRBJ2-1, is DSGVTQTPKHLITATGQRVTLRCSPRSGDLSVYWYQQSLDQGLQFLIQYYNGEERAKGNILERFSAQQFPDLHSELNLSSLELGDSALYFCASSAGPGVAEFFGPGTRLTVL.

This clone is medium-sized in the sample. V usage is TRBV6-2 or TRBV6-3 and J usage is TRBJ1-1; maybe TRBD1 (6 bases). Germline CDR1 is MNHEY and CDR2 is SVGEGT. The CDR3 has 13 amino acids. The ends were cut back, 5 bases at V and 4 bases at J, with 11 bases in the middle. The CDR3 region is CASSHGQSTEAFF. Here the CDR3 DNA reads TGTGCCAGCAGTCACGGACAGAGCACTGAAGCTTTCTTT.

This clone was seen many times. The rearrangement links TRBV9 to TRBJ1-1; no clear D gene. The germline CDR1 and CDR2 sequences are SGDLS and YYNGEE. The V end lost 0 bases, the J end lost 0 bases, and 9 bases lay between the germline ends. The CDR3 has 15 amino acids. The CDR3 reads CASSVGGRMNTEAFF. As DNA, the CDR3 is TGTGCCAGCAGCGTAGGAGGCAGAATGAACACTGAAGCTTTCTTT.

As to this clone: An end of the junction differs from the germline gene, which may be a read error. Distinct nucleotide sequences in the sample also encode this CDR3. The rearrangement links TRBV9 to TRBJ2-2; weak D call: TRBD2 (5 bases). The length of the CDR3 is 15 residues. Germline loops: CDR1 SGDLS, CDR2 YYNGEE. CDR3 loop: CASSVEQAPAGELFF. The CDR3 bases are TGTGCCAGCAGCGTAGAGCAGGCCCCGGCCGGGGAGCTGTTCTTT.

This clone was observed at least ten times. The rearrangement links TRBV29-1 to TRBJ1-1; 11 bases map to TRBD1. Trimming removed 4 bases from V and 5 bases from J; junction bases left unmatched: 12. The CDR3 totals 16 residues. The germline CDR1 and CDR2 sequences are SQVTM and ANQGSEA. CDR3 DNA: TGCAGCGTTGTCTCGGACAGGGGGCGAGTGGGAACTGAAGCTTTCTTT. Translation gives CSVVSDRGRVGTEAFF.

Judged by abundance, this clone is medium-sized (0.01 to 0.1%). The rearrangement links TRBV5-1 to TRBJ2-3, with 7 bases matching TRBD2. CDR1 and CDR2 from the germline V gene are SGHRS and YFSETQ. This CDR3 spans 16 amino acids. V shed 0 bases and J 1 base; nucleotides not matched to a gene: 5. CDR3 nucleotides: TGCGCCAGCAGCTTGGGGTCCAGCGGGGGCACAGATACGCAGTATTTT. This encodes CASSLGSSGGTDTQYF. Based on the CDR3 plus reference TRBV5-1 and TRBJ2-3, the full variable domain is KAGVTQTPRYLIKTRGQQVTLSCSPISGHRSVSWYQQTPGQGLQFLFEYFSETQRNKGNFPGRFSGRQFSNSRSEMNVSTLELGDSALYLCASSLGSSGGTDTQYFGPGTRLTVL.

The V and J genes are TRBV9 and TRBJ1-4; 9 bases align to TRBD1. This CDR3 comprises 14 residues. Trimming took 5 bases from V and 8 from J; bases not matched to a gene: 7. Germline assignment: CDR1 SGDLS and CDR2 YYNGEE. CDR3 coding DNA: TGTGCCAGCAGACCCCGACAGGGGGGGGAAAAACTGTTTTTT. Translating gives CASRPRQGGEKLFF.

This clone was seen ten or more times. The chain couples TRBV19 to TRBJ1-4; weak D call: TRBD1 (5 bases). Germline loops: CDR1 LNHDA, CDR2 SQIVND (reference sequence). CDR3 length equals 15 residues. Trimming stripped 6 bases from V and 7 bases from J, with 18 bases between. The CDR3 here is CASSPQSGRGEKLFF. The CDR3, as DNA: TGTGCCAGTAGCCCTCAGTCGGGGAGGGGTGAAAAACTGTTTTTT.

By its share, this clone is large. One end of the junction fails to match germline, which may point to a read error. V is TRBV27 and J is TRBJ2-5; D tentatively reads TRBD1 or TRBD2 (5 bases each). The V gene's germline CDR1 is MNHEY and CDR2 SMNVEV (reference sequence). This CDR3 is built from 14 residues. CDR3 amino acids: CASSLGDGQEAQYF. The CDR3 DNA reads TGTGCCAGCAGTTTAGGGGACGGCCAAGAGGCCCAGTACTTC.

Sample share makes this clone medium-sized. The J gene is TRBJ1-5, the V gene TRBV12-3 or TRBV12-4; D unclear. Trimming left V 3 bases short and J 5 bases short, with 5 bases between. The CDR3 loop spans 12 amino acids. The CDR3 bases are TGTGCCAGCAGTTTGGGTGATCAGCCCCAGCATTTT. Translation: CASSLGDQPQHF.

The sample holds many counts of this clone. V and J are TRBV19 and TRBJ2-5; 11 nucleotides agree with TRBD2. The CDR3 is made up of 18 amino acids. The trim removed 7 bases at V and 4 bases at J, leaving 17 bases unmatched. Germline-derived CDR1 and CDR2 are LNHDA and SQIVND (reference sequence). CDR3 sequence reads: CASKGWEGVAGGRETQYF. For the CDR3, the DNA is TGTGCCAGTAAAGGTTGGGAAGGGGTAGCGGGGGGGCGAGAGACCCAGTACTTC.

The chain carries TRBV5-1 and TRBJ2-1; a weak D match, TRBD2 (5 bases). V was shortened by 1 base and J by 2 bases, with 13 bases between the two germline ends. The CDR3 covers 16 residues. Per germline, CDR1 SGHRS and CDR2 YFSETQ. The CDR3 here is CASSLSSGHTYNEQFF. In DNA, the CDR3 is TGCGCCAGCAGCTTGTCCAGCGGTCACACCTACAATGAGCAGTTCTTC.